The clone carrying this T cell receptor (beta chain) is a singleton in its sample. This CDR3 spans 15 amino acids. Germline CDR1 reads MDHEN; CDR2 reads SYDVKM. Trimming removed 2 bases at V and 0 bases at J, with 11 bases between. This entry comes from a study of radiotherapy plus CTLA-4 blockade in lung cancer. Data came from immunoSEQ multiplex PCR; TCRdb stores just in-frame clones and leaves some out. The repertoire holds 43,000 or so clones, with roughly four fifths as singletons. The receptor was derived from a human donor with non-small cell lung cancer who had a complete response to radiotherapy plus ipilimumab. The starting material was peripheral blood, obtained from a patient treated with radiotherapy plus ipilimumab. The rearrangement joins TRBV28 to TRBJ2-7; TRBD1 might be the D (6 bases). CDR3 coding DNA: TGTGCCAGCAGTTTACGACAGGCGACCTCCTACGAGCAGTACTTC. Translating gives CASSLRQATSYEQYF.